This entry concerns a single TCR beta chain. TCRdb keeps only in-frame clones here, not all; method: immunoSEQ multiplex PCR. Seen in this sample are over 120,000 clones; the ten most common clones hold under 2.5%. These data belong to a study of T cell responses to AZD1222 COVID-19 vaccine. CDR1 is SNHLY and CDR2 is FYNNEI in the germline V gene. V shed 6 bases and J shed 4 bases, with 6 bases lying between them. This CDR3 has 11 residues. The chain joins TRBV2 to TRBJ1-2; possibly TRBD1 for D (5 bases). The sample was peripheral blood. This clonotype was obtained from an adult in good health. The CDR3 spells CASRTAYGYTF. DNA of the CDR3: TGTGCCAGCAGGACAGCCTATGGCTACACCTTC.